Sequencing of this T cell receptor (beta chain) was carried out in a study of T-cell memory formation after mild COVID-19. Germline CDR1 is SEHNR and CDR2 is FQNEAQ (reference sequence). The V end was cut by 5 bases, the J end by 5 bases, with 9 bases between. This CDR3 contains 13 residues. MiXCR, applied by TCRdb to the 5' RACE reads, yields one record per CDR3 protein. The sample holds 250,000 or so distinct CDR3 sequences; 8% to 9.5% are singletons and the top ten take roughly a fifth. The material sequenced was PBMCs or a T cell subset sorted from them (not recorded which). The origin of this receptor is a man between 18 and 29 years old who had mild COVID-19 (a few samples of this study predate the infection). Cell type and time point are not known. The chain combines TRBV7-9 with TRBJ2-2; the D is unclear. The CDR3, as DNA: TGTGCCAGCAGCGGCCAGTGGACCGGGGAGCTGTTTTTT. This encodes CASSGQWTGELFF. The whole variable domain, filled in from reference TRBV7-9 and TRBJ2-2, reads DTGVSQNPRHKITKRGQNVTFRCDPISEHNRLYWYRQTLGQGPEFLTYFQNEAQLEKSRLLSDRFSAERPKGSFSTLEIQRTEQGDSAMYLCASSGQWTGELFFGEGSRLTVL.